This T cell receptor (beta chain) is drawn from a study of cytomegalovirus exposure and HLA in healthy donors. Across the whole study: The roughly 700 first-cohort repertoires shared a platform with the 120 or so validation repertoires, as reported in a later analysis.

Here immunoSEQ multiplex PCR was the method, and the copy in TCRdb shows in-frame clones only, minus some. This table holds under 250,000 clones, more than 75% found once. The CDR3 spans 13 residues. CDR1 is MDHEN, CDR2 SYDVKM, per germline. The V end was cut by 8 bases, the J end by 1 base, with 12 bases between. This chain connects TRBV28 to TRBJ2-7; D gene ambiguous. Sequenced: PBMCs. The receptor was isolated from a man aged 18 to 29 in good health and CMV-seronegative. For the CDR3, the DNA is TGTGCCAGCCGCCACTTACAGTCCTACGAGCAGTACTTC. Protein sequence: CASRHLQSYEQYF. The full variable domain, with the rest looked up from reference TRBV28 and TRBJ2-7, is DVKVTQSSRYLVKRTGEKVFLECVQDMDHENMFWYRQDPGLGLRLIYFSYDVKMKEKGDIPEGYSVSREKKERFSLILESASTNQTSMYLCASRHLQSYEQYFGPGTRLTVT.